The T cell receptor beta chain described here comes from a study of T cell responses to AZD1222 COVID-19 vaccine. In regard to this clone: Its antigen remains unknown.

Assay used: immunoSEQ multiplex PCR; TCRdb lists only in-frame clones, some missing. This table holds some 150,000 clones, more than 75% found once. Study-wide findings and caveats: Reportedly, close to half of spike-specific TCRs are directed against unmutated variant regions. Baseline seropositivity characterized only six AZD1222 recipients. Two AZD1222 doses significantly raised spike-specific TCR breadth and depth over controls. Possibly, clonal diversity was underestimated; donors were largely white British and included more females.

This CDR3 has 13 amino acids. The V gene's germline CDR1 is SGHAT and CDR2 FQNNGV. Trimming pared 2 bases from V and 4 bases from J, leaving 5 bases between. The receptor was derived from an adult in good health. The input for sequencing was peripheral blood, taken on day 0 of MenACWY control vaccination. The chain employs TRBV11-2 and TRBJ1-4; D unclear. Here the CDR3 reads CASSLQRNEKLFF. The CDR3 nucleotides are TGTGCCAGCAGCTTACAACGTAATGAAAAACTGTTTTTT.